These 10 T cell receptor beta chains share one sample of origin, sequenced in a study of T cells in Graves' hyperthyroidism and ophthalmopathy. The TCR beta CDR3 regions underwent amplification using RNA transcripts as the source. Initially, a first-round RT-PCR of the TCR CDR3 employed the HTBI primer set. TCRdb re-analysed the multiplex PCR reads in MiXCR, keeping a single row per CDR3 protein. The sample holds 750,000 to 950,000 distinct CDR3 sequences; roughly 40% are singletons and the top ten take approximately 8.7%. Specimen: blood. These receptors all stem from a young man with Graves' hyperthyroidism.

CDR3: CASSLADRTGNDEQFF. For the CDR3, the DNA is TGTGCCAGCAGCTTAGCCGACCGGACAGGGAACGATGAGCAGTTCTTC. The chain uses TRBV7-8 and TRBJ2-7, with TRBD1 matching over 8 bases. Gene TRBJ2-1 matches the end of the DNA better, so the J call may be wrong. The germline gives CDR1 SGHVS, CDR2 FQNEAQ. The CDR3 has 16 amino acids.

This chain uses TRBV10-3 with TRBJ2-5, with 12 bases aligning to TRBD2. Germline V gene data show CDR1 as ENHRY and CDR2 as SYGVKD. This CDR3 region has 16 residues. The J segment lost 2 bases and the V segment lost 7 bases, leaving 8 bases of the junction unmatched. Written as DNA, the CDR3 is TGTGCCATCACCGAGCTAGCGGGAGGGATACAAGAGACCCAGTACTTC. This gives the protein CAITELAGGIQETQYF.

This clonotype was seen repeatedly, ten times or more. The chain links TRBV5-1 to TRBJ2-7, with a weak D call TRBD2 (5 bases). Germline CDR1 reads SGHRS; CDR2 reads YFSETQ. The CDR3 contains 12 residues. V was cut by 4 bases and J by 2 bases, with 7 bases left in between. CDR3 sequence (DNA): TGCGCCAGCAGCCCGACTACCTACGAGCAGTACTTC. Protein: CASSPTTYEQYF.

V is TRBV5-1 and J is TRBJ2-2; 10 bases are a match to TRBD1. This CDR3 is 16 amino acids long. Germline V gene sequence: CDR1 SGHRS, CDR2 YFSETQ. Trimming took 4 bases from V and 4 from J; bases not matched to a gene: 7. DNA for the CDR3: TGCGCCAGCAGCCAAGACAGGGGGCGGATCACCGGGGAGCTGTTTTTT. Protein sequence: CASSQDRGRITGELFF.

This clonotype was counted a few times. The V and J genes are TRBV9 and TRBJ2-7; 7 nucleotides align to TRBD1. Trimming at V came to 3 bases and at J to 0 bases, leaving 6 bases not matched to a gene. This CDR3 is 15 amino acids long. Germline assignment: CDR1 SGDLS and CDR2 YYNGEE. The CDR3 loop reads CASSATGTASYEQYF. The DNA for the CDR3 is TGTGCCAGCAGCGCCACCGGGACAGCCTCCTACGAGCAGTACTTC.

Points on this clonotype: An end of the junction differs from the germline gene, which may be a read error. The CDR3 region is CAGSPLGGNTEAFF. The CDR3 DNA sequence: TGTGCCGGCAGCCCCCTGGGGGGGAACACTGAAGCTTTCTTT. V usage is TRBV7-6 and J usage is TRBJ1-1, with D perhaps matching TRBD1 (5 bases). The CDR3 is 14 residues long. CDR1 is SGHVS and CDR2 is FNYEAQ in the germline V gene.

This chain connects TRBV25-1 to TRBJ1-1; the D is unclear. Germline CDR1 and CDR2: MGHDK and SYGVNS. The V end lost 5 bases, the J end lost 1 base, and 11 bases lay between the germline ends. The CDR3 is 14 amino acids. CDR3 region: CASSSSLRNTEAFF. DNA of the CDR3: TGTGCCAGCAGTTCATCCTTGAGGAACACTGAAGCTTTCTTT.

V usage is TRBV7-3 and J usage is TRBJ1-3; a possible D gene is TRBD1 (5 bases). The CDR3 runs to 13 residues. The V gene lost 3 bases and the J gene lost 9 bases, with 12 bases spanning the gap. CDR1 is SGHTA, CDR2 FQGTGA, per germline. CDR3 nucleotides: TGTGCCAGCAGCTTGCAGGGCGGCGGCACCATATATTTT. Amino acids: CASSLQGGGTIYF.

The genes are TRBV12-3 or TRBV12-4 and TRBJ1-5; the D gene is possibly TRBD1 (6 bases). This CDR3 region has 18 residues. V lost 5 bases and J lost 2, with 22 bases in between. CDR3 sequence reads: CASSPQGLPIFGNQPQHF. Written as DNA, the CDR3 is TGTGCCAGCAGTCCCCAGGGGTTGCCAATCTTCGGCAATCAGCCCCAGCATTTT.

The CDR3: CASSPGTQGEKLFF. The CDR3 bases are TGCGCCAGCAGCCCCGGGACGCAAGGGGAAAAACTGTTTTTT. J is TRBJ1-4 and V is TRBV5-1, with TRBD1 as a possible D gene (5 bases). The V end was cut by 4 bases, the J end by 8 bases, with 15 bases between. This CDR3 is built from 14 residues. CDR1 SGHRS and CDR2 YFSETQ come from the germline V gene.